This T cell receptor (beta chain) was found in a study of metastatic and nonmetastatic thyroid tumors. Study overall: From malignant and benign thyroid patients, repertoires in blood and in tumor or nodule tissue were compared.

Until they underwent thyroid surgery, no patient had received any treatment. Original analysis: A classifier for distant metastasis in papillary thyroid cancer was constructed using CDR3 differences observed across clinicopathological groups. TCRdb reprocessed the PCR reads using MiXCR. TCRdb, not the authors, supplied the V and J calls. The repertoire holds some 45,000 clones, with 15% to 20% as singletons. This clone was counted many times. The length of the CDR3 is 14 residues. The germline CDR1 and CDR2 sequences are KGHDR and SFDVKD. With V trimmed by 4 bases and J by 9 bases, 7 bases remained unmatched.

This TCR was sampled from a female donor with papillary thyroid cancer or a benign thyroid nodule (not recorded which). Some clones in this sample may be carry-over from other donors' samples. Sequenced: blood. The chain uses TRBV24-1 and TRBJ2-1, with 8 bases aligning to TRBD2. The CDR3 protein is CATSDASGRIEQFF. CDR3 nucleotide sequence: TGTGCCACCAGTGACGCAAGCGGGAGAATTGAGCAGTTCTTC.